These T cell receptor beta chains were read from a single sample in a study of blood T cell repertoires in COVID-19. Method: immunoSEQ multiplex PCR; TCRdb's copy keeps in-frame clones and lacks some. This sample has 270,000 or so clones, with around 93% found just once. Sequencing was done on a sample of PBMCs or T cells enriched from blood (not recorded which). Source of these receptors: a man aged 40-50 years who had been exposed to COVID-19. The CDR3 runs from the conserved cysteine through the conserved F or W. Each record gives: clone size, CDR3 length, V gene, J gene, D gene, CDR3 DNA, CDR3 protein. A D gene is named only where the DNA matches it firmly. Not all rows give a size; the values are once, few, many and, for expanded clones, a class.

-,13,TRBV28,TRBJ1-1,-,TGTGCCAGCAGACGGGAGACGAACACTGAAGCTTTCTTT,CASRRETNTEAFF
-,13,TRBV29-1,TRBJ1-2,-,TGCAGCGTTGAAACCCCTACAGGGAAGGGCTACACCTTC,CSVETPTGKGYTF
-,14,TRBV19,TRBJ1-4,TRBD1,TGTGCCAGTAGGCCAGGGGGGCTGGAGGAAAAACTGTTTTTT,CASRPGGLEEKLFF
-,14,TRBV19,TRBJ1-5,TRBD1,TGTGCCAGTAGGGGTACAGGGGATCATCAGCCCCAGCATTTT,CASRGTGDHQPQHF
-,16,TRBV2,TRBJ2-5,TRBD1,TGTGCCAGCAGTGAAGCGTGGACAGGGGGTACGGAGACCCAGTACTTC,CASSEAWTGGTETQYF
once,16,TRBV28,TRBJ2-7,-,TGTGCCAGCAGTTTAAGGTCCCTAGCCCGTACCTACGAGCAGTACTTC,CASSLRSLARTYEQYF
once,16,TRBV19,TRBJ2-2,TRBD1,TGTGCCAGTAGTCGCCGGGACAGGGGCCACACCGGGGAGCTGTTTTTT,CASSRRDRGHTGELFF
-,13,TRBV18,TRBJ2-2,-,TGTGCCAGCTCACCACAGCTTTCCGGGGAGCTGTTTTTT,CASSPQLSGELFF
-,19,TRBV18,TRBJ2-3,-,TGTGCCAGCTCACCAATCTTAATTTCAGGGGTCACAACGCCGGATACGCAGTATTTT,CASSPILISGVTTPDTQYF
-,15,TRBV6-5,TRBJ1-4,-,TGTGCCAGCACGGCCTCGGGGGGAGGTGGTGAAAAACTGTTTTTT,CASTASGGGGEKLFF
once,15,TRBV19,TRBJ1-1,-,TGTGCCAGTAGTATAGTGGTCCTAATCAACACTGAAGCTTTCTTT,CASSIVVLINTEAFF
-,14,TRBV4-3,TRBJ1-5,-,TGCGCCAGCAGCCAAGGAGTAATCAATCAGCCCCAGCATTTT,CASSQGVINQPQHF
-,13,TRBV6-5,TRBJ1-2,-,TGTGCCAGCAGTTACCCAGGGTTCTATGGCTACACCTTC,CASSYPGFYGYTF
-,16,TRBV30,TRBJ1-1,TRBD1,TGTGCCTGGAGTGTACGGTGGACAGGGGCGAACACTGAAGCTTTCTTT,CAWSVRWTGANTEAFF
-,16,TRBV9,TRBJ2-3,-,TGTGCCAGCAGCGTAGGGGACAACCTTAGCACAGATACGCAGTATTTT,CASSVGDNLSTDTQYF
-,15,TRBV28,TRBJ2-7,-,TGTGCCAGCAGTTTACGCCAGAGGGAGGCCTACGAGCAGTACTTC,CASSLRQREAYEQYF
-,13,TRBV27,TRBJ2-7,TRBD2,TGTGCCAGCAGTCCAGGACTAGCGAGCGAGCAGTACTTC,CASSPGLASEQYF
-,15,TRBV28,TRBJ1-1,TRBD1,TGTGCCAGCAGTTCGGGGGACAGGCTGAACACTGAAGCTTTCTTT,CASSSGDRLNTEAFF
-,13,TRBV6-5,TRBJ2-2,TRBD1,TGTGCCAGCAGTTCTACAGGGGAGGGGGAGCTGTTTTTT,CASSSTGEGELFF
-,13,TRBV30,TRBJ2-3,-,TGTGTCGTGGACAGCGATAACACAGATACGCAGTATTTT,CVVDSDNTDTQYF
few,14,TRBV2,TRBJ1-1,TRBD1,TGTGCCAGCAGGTCAGGGGGCGGGAACACTGAAGCTTTCTTT,CASRSGGGNTEAFF
-,13,TRBV7-7,TRBJ2-2,-,TGTGCTAGCAGCTCGGCCCAGGTCGGGGAGCTGTTTTTT,CASSSAQVGELFF
-,13,TRBV28,TRBJ1-2,TRBD1,TGTGCCAGCAGTTTAAGGGACAGTCGTGGCTACACCTTC,CASSLRDSRGYTF
few,15,TRBV12-5,TRBJ1-6,-,TGTGCTAGTAGAGGATCGGGCGGGTATAATTCACCCCTCCACTTT,CASRGSGGYNSPLHF
few,15,TRBV4-1,TRBJ2-7,TRBD2,TGCGCCAGCAGACTGGGACTAGCGGGGGCCTACGAGCAGTACTTC,CASRLGLAGAYEQYF
-,16,TRBV5-1,TRBJ2-1,TRBD2,TGCGCCAGCACCCTAACTAGCGCGAGCTCCTACAATGAGCAGTTCTTC,CASTLTSASSYNEQFF
-,14,TRBV6-5,TRBJ1-2,TRBD1,TGTGCCAGCAGCCCGGGACAGGGGGCAATTGGCTACACCTTC,CASSPGQGAIGYTF
-,13,TRBV9,TRBJ2-7,-,TGTGCCAGCAGCGACGGGGTTGGTAGCGAGCAGTACTTC,CASSDGVGSEQYF
once,16,TRBV12-5,TRBJ2-3,TRBD2,TGTGCTAGTGGTTCCGGGACTAGCGGGATCACAGATACGCAGTATTTT,CASGSGTSGITDTQYF
-,17,TRBV4-1,TRBJ2-2,TRBD2,TGCGCCAGCAGCCTGAAGGAGCGGGAGACTTTCACCGGGGAGCTGTTTTTT,CASSLKERETFTGELFF
-,16,TRBV11-2,TRBJ1-6,-,TGTGCCAGCAGCTTAGGCCGGAGCTCCTATAATTCACCCCTCCACTTT,CASSLGRSSYNSPLHF
once,11,TRBV28,TRBJ1-1,-,TGTGCCAGCAGTTCAGACACTGAAGCTTTCTTT,CASSSDTEAFF
-,15,TRBV25-1,TRBJ1-2,-,TGTGCCAGCAGTGAACCGGGACACGGGAACTATGGCTACACCTTC,CASSEPGHGNYGYTF
-,14,TRBV5-4,TRBJ2-3,-,TGTGCCAGCAGCTTCCCCGGGAGCACAGATACGCAGTATTTT,CASSFPGSTDTQYF
-,15,TRBV27,TRBJ2-7,TRBD1,TGTGCCAGCAGTCTTGGACAGGGCTATACCTACGAGCAGTACTTC,CASSLGQGYTYEQYF
-,15,TRBV3-1/TRBV3-2,TRBJ2-5,-,TGTGCCAGCAGCCAAGTTTTCCAGGGGAAAGAGACCCAGTACTTC,CASSQVFQGKETQYF
-,16,TRBV27,TRBJ2-3,-,TGTGCCAGCAGTTCCCCTACTCCGACTAGCACAGATACGCAGTATTTT,CASSSPTPTSTDTQYF
-,16,TRBV7-3,TRBJ2-2,-,TGTGCCAGCAGCCCCAATCAAGCGGAGTTAGGCGGGGAGCTGTTTTTT,CASSPNQAELGGELFF
once,14,TRBV19,TRBJ1-4,TRBD1,TGTGCCAGTAAAGGGACAGGGAGGGGAGAAAAACTGTTTTTT,CASKGTGRGEKLFF
-,14,TRBV29-1,TRBJ2-2,-,TGCAGCGTTGTGAGCACCTCGAACACCGGGGAGCTGTTTTTT,CSVVSTSNTGELFF
few,15,TRBV2,TRBJ2-3,-,TGTGCCAGCAGTCGACTAGAACTTAGCACAGATACGCAGTATTTT,CASSRLELSTDTQYF
-,15,TRBV9,TRBJ2-7,TRBD2,TGTGCCAGCAGCGTTAGCGGGAGGGCCGCGGGCGAGCAGTACTTC,CASSVSGRAAGEQYF
-,13,TRBV19,TRBJ1-5,-,TGTGCCAGTAGTATAGCGGGGAAACAGCCCCAGCATTTT,CASSIAGKQPQHF
-,17,TRBV4-1,TRBJ1-6,-,TGCGCCAGCAGCCAAGATACGGGGGAGACTGGGTTATACCCCCTCCACTTT,CASSQDTGETGLYPLHF
-,18,TRBV7-9,TRBJ2-2,TRBD2,TGTGCCAGCAGCTCGAAAACGGAGGCGGGAGGAAACACCGGGGAGCTGTTTTTT,CASSSKTEAGGNTGELFF
-,16,TRBV28,TRBJ1-2,TRBD1,TGTGCCAGCAGACCGACAGGGGCGTCAGATAACTATGGCTACACCTTC,CASRPTGASDNYGYTF
-,18,TRBV4-1,TRBJ2-4,-,TGCGCCAGCAGTCCCGTTCCATTTACGGCGGGGGCCAAAAACATTCAGTACTTC,CASSPVPFTAGAKNIQYF
-,15,TRBV4-1,TRBJ2-7,-,TGCGCCAGCAGCCAAGTAGAACAGGTATCCTACGAGCAGTACTTC,CASSQVEQVSYEQYF
-,14,TRBV3-1/TRBV3-2,TRBJ1-1,TRBD1,TGTGCCAGCAGCCTTGGACAGGGGAACACTGAAGCTTTCTTT,CASSLGQGNTEAFF
-,16,TRBV6-5,TRBJ2-2,TRBD1,TGTGCCAGCAGTTACTCGGGACAGGGGGGCACCGGGGAGCTGTTTTTT,CASSYSGQGGTGELFF
-,16,TRBV27,TRBJ2-7,TRBD1,TGTGCCAGCAGTTCCGGACAGGGAATGACTATCTACGAGCAGTACTTC,CASSSGQGMTIYEQYF